The next 4 T cell receptor beta chains were all read from a single sample in a study of OX40 agonist ivuxolimab in advanced cancers. Produced via immunoSEQ multiplex PCR; TCRdb's table is partial and in-frame only. The repertoire consists of around 79,000 clones, with approximately 85% occurring once and the leading ten covering approximately 4%. The sequencing here drew on CD4+ or CD8+ T cells sorted from blood, taken in a trial of the OX40 agonist ivuxolimab. The receptors were sampled from an adult with an advanced solid tumor such as melanoma, head and neck, liver or kidney cancer.

V is TRBV28 and J is TRBJ2-7; D uncertain. The CDR3 totals 12 residues. The germline CDR1 and CDR2 sequences are MDHEN and SYDVKM. V lost 6 bases and J 6 bases, leaving 12 bases between the germline ends. Here the CDR3 reads CASRLGHSEQYF. CDR3 nucleotide sequence: TGTGCCAGCAGATTGGGCCACTCCGAGCAGTACTTC.

The chain links TRBV12-5 to TRBJ2-1, with 9 bases identical to TRBD2. The germline V gene encodes CDR1 LGHNT and CDR2 FRNRAP. V shed 6 bases and J 5 bases; nucleotides not matched to a gene: 11. The CDR3 spans 16 residues. In nucleotides, the CDR3 is TGTGCTAGTGGCCGAGGGACTAGCAGTACTCACAATGAGCAGTTCTTC. This sequence encodes CASGRGTSSTHNEQFF.

J is TRBJ2-5 and V is TRBV6-1, with 13 positions matching TRBD2. Germline CDR1 reads MNHNS; CDR2 reads SASEGT. This CDR3 is built from 17 residues. Trimming cost V 4 bases and J 4 bases; bases outside gene matches: 9. CDR3 loop: CASSGTSGRIGSETQYF. The CDR3 nucleotides are TGTGCCAGCAGTGGGACTAGCGGGAGAATAGGTTCAGAGACCCAGTACTTC.

The gene calls are TRBV7-9 and TRBJ1-2; tentatively, D is TRBD1 (6 bases). The CDR3 covers 15 residues. Per germline, CDR1 SEHNR and CDR2 FQNEAQ (reference sequence). Between the trimmed V and J ends, which lost 0 bases and 6 bases, there was a span of 14 bases. The DNA for the CDR3 is TGTGCCAGCAGCTTAGCCGGGGGCGCGATGGATGGCTACACCTTC. It translates to CASSLAGGAMDGYTF.